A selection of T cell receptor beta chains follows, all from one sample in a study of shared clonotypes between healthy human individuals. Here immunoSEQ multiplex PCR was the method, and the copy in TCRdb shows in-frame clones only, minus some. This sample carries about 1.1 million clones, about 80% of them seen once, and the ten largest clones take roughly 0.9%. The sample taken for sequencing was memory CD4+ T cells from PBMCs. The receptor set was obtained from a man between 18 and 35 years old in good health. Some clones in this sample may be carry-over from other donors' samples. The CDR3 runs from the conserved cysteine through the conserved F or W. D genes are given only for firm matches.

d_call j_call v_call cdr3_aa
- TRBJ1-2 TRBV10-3 CAIREAPGQRGPTGYGYTF
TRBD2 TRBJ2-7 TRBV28 CASSLPLAGAYEQYF
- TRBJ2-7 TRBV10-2 CASIYKGSYEQYF
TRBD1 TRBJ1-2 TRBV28 CASSLWTGGGYTF
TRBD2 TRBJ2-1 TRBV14 CASSPLSGTDYNEQFF
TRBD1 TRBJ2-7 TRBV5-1 CASSLLGTGYGDEQYF
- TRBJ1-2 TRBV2 CASTPALYGYTF
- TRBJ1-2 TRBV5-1 CASSLDPGNYGYTF
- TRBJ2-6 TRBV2 CASSVGKSGANVLTF
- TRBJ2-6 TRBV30 CAWRTVSGANVLTF
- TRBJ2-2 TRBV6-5 CASSYLRDTGELFF
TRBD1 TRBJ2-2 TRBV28 CASSQTGANAGELFF
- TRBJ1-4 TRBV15 CATSPGSSATNEKLFF
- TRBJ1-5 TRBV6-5 CASSARRNNQPQHF
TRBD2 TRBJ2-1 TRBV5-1 CATGGGENEQFF
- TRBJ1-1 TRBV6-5 CASSRGQVNTEAFF
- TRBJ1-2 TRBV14 CASSQGTGNANYGYTF
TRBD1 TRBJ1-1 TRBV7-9 CASRLGQAAEAFF
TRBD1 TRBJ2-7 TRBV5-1 CASRGQGASYEQYF
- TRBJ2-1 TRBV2 CASSEAGANEQFF
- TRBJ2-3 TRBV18 CASSLGLTSTDTQYF
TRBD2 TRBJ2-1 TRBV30 CAWTGGLAGPISRCFF
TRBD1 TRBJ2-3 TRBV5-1 CASSLSGTGNPTQYF
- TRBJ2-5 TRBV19 CASSPRQYQETQYF
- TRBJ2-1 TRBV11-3 CASSNPVRSNEQFF
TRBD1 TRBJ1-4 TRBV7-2 CASSLVFRGNEKLFF
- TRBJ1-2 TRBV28 CATQVQGDGYTF
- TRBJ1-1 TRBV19 CASSISSGPAEAFF
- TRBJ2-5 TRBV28 CASGYRETQYF
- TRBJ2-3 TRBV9 CASSARGGETDTQYF
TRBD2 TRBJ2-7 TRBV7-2 CASSFRTSGREQYF
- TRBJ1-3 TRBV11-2 CASSFTGTGNTIYF
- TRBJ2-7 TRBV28 CASSVFRGVQKGYEQYF
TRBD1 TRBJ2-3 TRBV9 CASSVSLGGQGNTDTQYF
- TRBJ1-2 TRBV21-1 CASSKSSYGRGPGYTF
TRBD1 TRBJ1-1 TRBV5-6 CASSSGGVNAFF
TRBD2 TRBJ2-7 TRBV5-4 CASSLGLAGDYEQYF
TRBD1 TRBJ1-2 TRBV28 CAKGQGGSNNYGYTF
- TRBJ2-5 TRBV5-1 CASSLGAAQETQYF
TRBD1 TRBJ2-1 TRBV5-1 CASSSSGTGNNEQFF
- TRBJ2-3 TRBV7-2 CASSPAGGYTDTQYF
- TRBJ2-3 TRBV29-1 CSAGGGSTDTQYF
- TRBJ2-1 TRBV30 CAWIPVSSGHYNEQFF
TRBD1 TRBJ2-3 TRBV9 CASSAPGQQDTQYF
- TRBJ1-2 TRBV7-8 CASSPGGQGYTF
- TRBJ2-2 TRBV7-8 CASSQSIVRRGTGELFF
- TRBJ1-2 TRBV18 CASSPPSAGWDGYTF
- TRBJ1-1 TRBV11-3 CASAPKGGTEAFF
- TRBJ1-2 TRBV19 CASRDAGVGASHYGYTF
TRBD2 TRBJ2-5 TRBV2 CASNREGETQYF
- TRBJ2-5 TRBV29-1 CSVGFSGVAETQYF
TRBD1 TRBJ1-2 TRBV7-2 CASSLSGTGVGYTF
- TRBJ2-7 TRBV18 CASSPGTIFYEQYF
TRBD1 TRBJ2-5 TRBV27 CASSALRGRETQYF